Each of the 23 T cell receptor beta chains below was sequenced from the same sample in a study of shared clonotypes between healthy human individuals. Sequenced by immunoSEQ multiplex PCR; TCRdb stores in-frame clones only, minus some. The sample gives about 980,000 clones, approximately 80% of which show up once; approximately 1.5% is in the top ten. Sample: memory CD4+ T cells sorted from blood. The subset denotes: CD45RA-negative fraction. These receptors all stem from a man aged 18-30 years in good health.

V usage is TRBV11-2 and J usage is TRBJ2-3; 9 bases are a match to TRBD2. Germline V gene data show CDR1 as SGHAT and CDR2 as FQNNGV. CDR3 size: 17 residues. V lost 3 bases and J lost 3; bases outside the gene matches: 10. In nucleotides, the CDR3 is TGTGCCAGCAGCTTTGTCGGACTAGCGCGCGATACAGATACGCAGTATTTT. The encoded protein is CASSFVGLARDTDTQYF.

J is TRBJ2-3 and V is TRBV5-1; D might be TRBD1 (6 bases). Trimming took 3 bases from V and 0 from J, leaving 8 bases between them. The CDR3 runs to 14 residues. Per the germline V gene, CDR1 is SGHRS and CDR2 is YFSETQ. The chain's CDR3 is CASSWDTSTDTQYF. CDR3 nucleotides: TGCGCCAGCAGCTGGGACACGAGCACAGATACGCAGTATTTT.

The chain combines TRBV5-5 with TRBJ1-5; D possibly corresponds to TRBD1 (5 bases). V was trimmed by 5 bases and J by 1 base, leaving 10 bases between them. This CDR3 is 14 amino acids long. Per the germline V gene, CDR1 is SGHKS and CDR2 is YYEKEE (reference sequence). Written as DNA, the CDR3 is TGTGCCAGCAGTTCAGGGACGAGCAATCAGCCCCAGCATTTT. Translating gives CASSSGTSNQPQHF.

The V call is TRBV9, the J call TRBJ2-1; 12 bases match TRBD2. With V trimmed by 3 bases and J by 0 bases, 4 bases remained unmatched. Germline V gene data show CDR1 as SGDLS and CDR2 as YYNGEE. CDR3 size: 17 residues. CDR3 sequence reads: CASSETSGGSSYNEQFF. The CDR3 DNA follows: TGTGCCAGCAGCGAAACTAGCGGGGGGAGCTCCTACAATGAGCAGTTCTTC.

The chain is built from TRBV6-6 and TRBJ2-7, with TRBD1 matching 8 bases. V shed 10 bases and J 2 bases; nucleotides not matched to a gene: 10. The CDR3 is 14 amino acids. From germline, CDR1 is MNHNY and CDR2 SVGAGI (reference sequence). The CDR3, as DNA: TGTGCCACACACGGCGGACAGGGAACCTACGAGCAGTACTTC. Translating it yields CATHGGQGTYEQYF.

The rearrangement uses TRBV5-6 and TRBJ1-4; no clear D gene. The CDR3 extends over 15 amino acids. Trimming left V 4 bases short and J 2 bases short, with 12 bases between. Germline V gene lookup returns CDR1 SGHDT and CDR2 YYEEEE. CDR3 amino acids: CASSPGGGTNEKLFF. The DNA for the CDR3 is TGTGCCAGCAGCCCAGGAGGCGGGACTAATGAAAAACTGTTTTTT.

The J gene is TRBJ2-5, the V gene TRBV6-1; D gene unclear. The germline V gene encodes CDR1 MNHNS and CDR2 SASEGT. V lost 6 bases and J lost 2, with 10 bases in between. The CDR3 runs 13 residues. The CDR3 DNA follows: TGTGCCAGCAGCTTATTCAGACAAGAGACCCAGTACTTC. It translates to CASSLFRQETQYF.

J is TRBJ1-2 and V is TRBV6-5; D possibly corresponds to TRBD1 (5 bases). CDR1 and CDR2 (germline): MNHEY, SVGAGI. The CDR3 is made up of 14 amino acids. V lost 6 bases and J lost 1, with 12 bases in between. The CDR3 loop reads CASRGTTVNYGYTF. DNA for the CDR3: TGTGCCAGCAGAGGGACGACAGTTAACTATGGCTACACCTTC.

As concerns this clone: A far larger clone lies a single base away; this is likely a read error. Other nucleotide sequences from this sample produce the same CDR3. The chain combines TRBV5-1 with TRBJ1-2, with D perhaps TRBD1 (6 bases). Germline V gives CDR1 SGHRS, CDR2 YFSETQ. This CDR3 has 13 amino acids. V lost 5 bases to trimming and J lost 2 bases, with 10 bases between them. The CDR3 coding sequence is TGCGCCAGCAGTCCTACAGGGAACTATGGCTACACCTTC. Translated: CASSPTGNYGYTF.

V gene TRBV10-3 combines with J gene TRBJ2-2, with TRBD2 matching 13 bases. This CDR3 comprises 16 residues. J gave up 5 bases and V 3 bases, and 3 bases lay outside the gene matches. Germline assignment: CDR1 ENHRY and CDR2 SYGVKD. The CDR3 loop reads CAISDTSGRETGELFF. Here the CDR3 DNA reads TGTGCCATCAGTGACACTAGCGGGAGGGAGACCGGGGAGCTGTTTTTT.

The J gene is TRBJ1-5, the V gene TRBV6-1; D is unclear. The V end lost 1 base, the J end lost 11 bases, and 6 bases lay between the germline ends. Germline CDR1 reads MNHNS; CDR2 reads SASEGT. This CDR3 is 11 amino acids long. The CDR3 nucleotides are TGTGCCAGCAGTGAAGTCGGGGCCCAGCATTTT. Translating it yields CASSEVGAQHF.

This clone was counted a few times. The chain is built from TRBV28 and TRBJ1-6; weak D call: TRBD1 (6 bases). The germline V gene has CDR1 MDHEN and CDR2 SYDVKM. This CDR3 spans 19 amino acids. V shed 7 bases and J shed 1 base, with 23 bases lying between them. CDR3: CASTSYGTLISSYNSPLHF. CDR3 nucleotide sequence: TGTGCCAGCACCTCGTACGGGACACTCATATCTTCCTATAATTCACCCCTCCACTTT.

A remark on this clone: The sample carries other DNA sequences with the same CDR3. The chain couples TRBV7-2 to TRBJ2-6, with D unresolved. This CDR3 region has 15 residues. Trimming shortened V by 1 base and J by 1 base, and 5 bases separated the two germline ends. CDR1 is SGHTA, CDR2 FQGNSA, per germline. CDR3 amino acids: CASSLGGSGANVLTF. The CDR3 nucleotides are TGTGCCAGCAGCTTAGGGGGTTCTGGGGCCAACGTCCTGACTTTC.

J is TRBJ2-3 and V is TRBV5-1; 13 nucleotides line up with TRBD2. The trim removed 4 bases at V and 8 bases at J, leaving 13 bases unmatched. Germline CDR1 reads SGHRS; CDR2 reads YFSETQ. The CDR3 is 17 residues long. CDR3 sequence: CASSPGGTSGAEGTQYF. The CDR3 DNA is TGCGCCAGCAGCCCGGGGGGGACTAGCGGGGCAGAAGGTACGCAGTATTTT.

In its sample, this clone was seen many times. Other DNA sequences in the same sample also yield this CDR3. The V gene is TRBV6-5, the J gene TRBJ2-3, with TRBD2 as a possible D gene (5 bases). The CDR3 length is 14 residues. The germline V and J ends were trimmed by 6 bases and 0 bases, with 10 bases remaining between them. CDR1 and CDR2 from the germline V gene are MNHEY and SVGAGI. Here the CDR3 DNA reads TGTGCCAGCAGCGACCGGGGTAGCACAGATACGCAGTATTTT. It specifies CASSDRGSTDTQYF.

The chain recombines TRBV23-1 with TRBJ2-7; 7 bases match TRBD1. TRBV23-1 is an ORF, with its function uncertain. The V gene end was trimmed by 5 bases and the J gene end by 3 bases; junction bases not matched to a gene: 4. The CDR3 spans 13 residues. CDR3 residues: CASSYRGFYEQYF. CDR3 nucleotide sequence: TGCGCCAGCAGTTACAGGGGATTCTACGAGCAGTACTTC.

As regards this clone: The sample contains more than one DNA sequence encoding this CDR3. The rearrangement joins TRBV18 to TRBJ2-6; possible D gene TRBD2, 6 bases. This CDR3 has 15 amino acids. The germline V gene encodes CDR1 KGHSH and CDR2 LQKENI. The V end was cut by 3 bases, the J end by 4 bases, with 10 bases between. The CDR3 reads CASSPGTAGANVLTF. In nucleotides, the CDR3 is TGTGCCAGCTCACCCGGGACTGCCGGGGCCAACGTCCTGACTTTC.

This rearrangement joins TRBV4-1 to TRBJ1-2; D uncertain. Deletions cut 0 bases from V and 2 bases from J, with 10 bases between. Germline V gives CDR1 MGHRA, CDR2 YSYEKL. This CDR3 is built from 15 residues. DNA of the CDR3: TGCGCCAGCAGCCAAGAATGGGCAGCGAACTATGGCTACACCTTC. Translating it yields CASSQEWAANYGYTF.

The rearrangement links TRBV5-6 to TRBJ1-4, with 7 bases that match TRBD1. Germline-derived CDR1 and CDR2 are SGHDT and YYEEEE. V gave up 0 bases and J gave up 5 bases; unmatched junction bases: 10. There are 17 residues in the CDR3. DNA of the CDR3: TGTGCCAGCAGCTTGGCCCTACGACAGGGTTGGAATGAAAAACTGTTTTTT. It specifies CASSLALRQGWNEKLFF.

The chain uses TRBV15 and TRBJ1-4, with TRBD1 as a possible D gene (5 bases). The CDR3 covers 14 residues. The V and J ends lost 7 bases and 4 bases respectively, with 13 bases between them. Germline V gene lookup returns CDR1 LNHNV and CDR2 YYDKDF (reference sequence). The CDR3 region has the DNA TGTGCCACCACCTCGGGGGGGGATAATGAAAAACTGTTTTTT. Encoded protein: CATTSGGDNEKLFF.

Comments on this clone: Other DNA sequences of this sample code for an identical CDR3. The chain is built from TRBV7-9 and TRBJ1-2; TRBD1 matches 7 bases. Trimming removed 5 bases from V and 6 bases from J; junction bases left unmatched: 3. Per germline, CDR1 SEHNR and CDR2 FQNEAQ (reference sequence). The CDR3 is made up of 12 amino acids. CDR3 region: CASSLTGDGYTF. The CDR3 DNA is TGTGCCAGCAGCCTCACAGGGGATGGCTACACCTTC.

As for this clone: The identical CDR3 is also encoded by other nucleotide sequences in the sample. This chain connects TRBV4-1 to TRBJ2-7; the D is unclear. From germline, CDR1 is MGHRA and CDR2 YSYEKL. V was clipped by 4 bases and J by 4 bases, with 5 bases between them. The CDR3 is made up of 11 amino acids. The CDR3 loop reads CASSPGYEQYF. In nucleotides, the CDR3 is TGCGCCAGCAGCCCCGGTTACGAGCAGTACTTC.

This chain joins TRBV6-4 and TRBJ1-2; D perhaps matches TRBD1 (6 bases). Trimming removed 8 bases at V and 3 bases at J, with 16 bases between. Germline V gene lookup returns CDR1 MRHNA and CDR2 SNTAGT. The CDR3 covers 14 residues. CDR3 DNA sequence: TGTGCCAGCGCTCCGGGGGGCTCATACTATGGCTACACCTTC. Its translation is CASAPGGSYYGYTF.